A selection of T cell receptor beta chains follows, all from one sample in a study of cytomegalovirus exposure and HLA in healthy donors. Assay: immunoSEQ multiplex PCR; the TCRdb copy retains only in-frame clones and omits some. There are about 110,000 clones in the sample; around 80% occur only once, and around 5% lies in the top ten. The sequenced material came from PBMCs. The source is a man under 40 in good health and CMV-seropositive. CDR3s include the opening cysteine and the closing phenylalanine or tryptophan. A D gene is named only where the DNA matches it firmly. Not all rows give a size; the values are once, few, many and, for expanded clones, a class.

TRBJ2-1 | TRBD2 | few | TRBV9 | TGTGCCAGCAGCCCCCGACTAGCGGGGTACAATGAGCAGTTCTTC | CASSPRLAGYNEQFF
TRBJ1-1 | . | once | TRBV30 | TGTGCCTGGAGCGGGGGACTTCAGAACACTGAAGCTTTCTTT | CAWSGGLQNTEAFF
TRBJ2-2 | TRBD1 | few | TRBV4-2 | TGTGCCAGCAACCAAGACAGGGCGGCCGGGGAGCTGTTTTTT | CASNQDRAAGELFF
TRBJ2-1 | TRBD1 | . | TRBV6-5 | TGTGCCAGCAGTTATACGCAGGGGGCCCCCTACAATGAGCAGTTCTTC | CASSYTQGAPYNEQFF
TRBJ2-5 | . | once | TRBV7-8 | TGTGCCAGCAGCTTAGATTGGGGGGAGGAAGAGACCCAGTACTTC | CASSLDWGEEETQYF
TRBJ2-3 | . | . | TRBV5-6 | TGTGCCAGCAGCTTTTCGTTCCAACGAGAAGATACGCAGTATTTT | CASSFSFQREDTQYF
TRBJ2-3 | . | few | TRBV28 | TGTGCCAGCAAACAGGGGGGGGGCCCTCGTTTT | CASKQGGGPRF
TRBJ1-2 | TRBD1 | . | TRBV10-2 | TGCGCCAGCAGTGAGTCGACCCTGGACAGGGGCAACTATGGCTACACCTTC | CASSESTLDRGNYGYTF
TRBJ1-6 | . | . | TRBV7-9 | TGTGCCAGCAGCTTAGTTCAGGCTAATTCATCCCTCCACTTT | CASSLVQANSSLHF
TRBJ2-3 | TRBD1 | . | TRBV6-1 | TGTGCCAGCAGGGAACAGGGGGCTCTTATCGCAGATACGCAGTATTTT | CASREQGALIADTQYF
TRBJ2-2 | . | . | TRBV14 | TGTGCCAGCAGCCAAGTGGCAGGGGCGAACACCGGGGAGCTGTTTTTT | CASSQVAGANTGELFF
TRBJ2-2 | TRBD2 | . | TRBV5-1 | TGCGCCAGCAGCTTGCGGGGGGACACCGGGGAGCTGTTTTTT | CASSLRGDTGELFF
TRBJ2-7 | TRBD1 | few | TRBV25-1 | TGTGCCAGCAGTGGGGGACAGGGTCTTGACGAGCAGTACTTC | CASSGGQGLDEQYF